This entry features one T cell receptor beta chain sequence. No antigen is known for it. The sample is drawn from a study of cytomegalovirus exposure and HLA in healthy donors. Study results and limitations: A few chains tied to CMV proved CMV antigen-specific in vitro. The study designated roughly 150 TCR beta chains cytomegalovirus-associated.

Measured with immunoSEQ multiplex PCR; TCRdb has only the in-frame clones, and not every one. The data hold about 310,000 clones, with 88% observed a single time. The CDR3 runs 14 residues. In germline, CDR1 is MNHEY, CDR2 SVGAGI. V dropped 4 bases and J dropped 0; count of bases not matched to a gene: 3. The origin of this receptor is a man aged 30 to 45 in good health and CMV-seronegative. Sequenced sample: PBMCs. The rearrangement joins TRBV6-5 to TRBJ2-7, with TRBD2 identical over 7 bases. The CDR3 sequence: CASSLGGGSYEQYF. As DNA, the CDR3 is TGTGCCAGCAGTTTGGGCGGGGGCTCCTACGAGCAGTACTTC.